These 14 T cell receptor beta chains came from one sample sequenced in a study of regulatory T cells in long-lasting Graves disease. Researchers made TCR beta libraries by using iRepertoire HTBI primers and running Arm-PCR on CDR3 regions. TCRdb re-derived calls from the multiplex PCR reads in MiXCR, one entry per CDR3 protein. The table shows about 460,000 distinct CDR3 sequences, with 11% to 15% occurring only once. The sample's time point: newly diagnosed GD, antithyroid drugs for less than 3 months. RNA isolated from PBMCs was used to make the TCR library. These data also formed part of another study, on T cells in Graves' hyperthyroidism and ophthalmopathy.

Sequenced here: peripheral blood mononuclear cells (PBMCs), sampled at new diagnosis, from a patient treated with antithyroid drugs. Receptors were obtained from a woman between 45 and 65 years old with Graves disease.

This clonotype was found a few times. This clone may be a read error of a much larger clone one base away. The final CDR3 position lacks the conserved phenylalanine or tryptophan, pointing to a likely read error. This chain connects TRBV12-3 or TRBV12-4 to TRBJ2-7; D possibly matches TRBD1 or TRBD2 (5 bases each). Trimming stripped 5 bases from V and 1 base from J, with 12 bases between. The CDR3 has 14 amino acids. CDR3 bases: TGTGCCAGCAGTAAAGGGACGTCGTCCTACGAGCAGTACCTC. Protein: CASSKGTSSYEQYL.

The CDR3 nucleotides read TGTGCCAGCAGCCAACTTAACTACAGGGGAGCTAACACTGAAGCTTTCTTT. Translating gives CASSQLNYRGANTEAFF. This chain links TRBV14 with TRBJ1-1; 7 bases are shared with TRBD1. The CDR3 runs to 17 residues. The V gene's germline CDR1 is SGHDN and CDR2 FVKESK. V trimming: 2 bases; J trimming: 2 bases; junction bases outside the gene matches: 11.

Only one count was recorded for this clonotype. A much larger clone lies a single base off, so this may be a read error. This chain uses TRBV3-1 with TRBJ1-5; unclear D gene. The CDR3 is 15 amino acids. The germline V gene encodes CDR1 LGHDT and CDR2 YNNKEL (reference sequence). CDR3 nucleotides: TGTACCAGCAGCCAAGATCCGGACAGCAATCAGCCCCAGCATTTT. The encoded protein is CTSSQDPDSNQPQHF.

This clonotype was observed at least ten times. The chain recombines TRBV6-1 with TRBJ2-6; 7 bases agree with TRBD2. The V segment lost 10 bases and the J segment 0 bases; nucleotides outside the gene matches: 12. Germline CDR1 MNHNS, CDR2 SASEGT. The CDR3 has 17 residues. CDR3 loop: CATLRKREDSGANVLTF. DNA for the CDR3: TGTGCCACCCTGAGGAAGCGGGAAGACTCTGGGGCCAACGTCCTGACTTTC.

This clonotype was seen at least ten times. This chain uses TRBV2 with TRBJ1-1; 10 bases are a match to TRBD1. V dropped 8 bases and J dropped 6; count of bases not matched to a gene: 15. CDR1 SNHLY and CDR2 FYNNEI come from the germline V gene. CDR3 length: 16 amino acids. CDR3 in amino acids: CASSVPLTGGDAEAFF. The CDR3 bases are TGTGCCAGCTCCGTTCCTTTGACAGGGGGCGACGCTGAAGCTTTCTTT.

This clonotype was counted ten times or more. The V and J genes are TRBV6-1 and TRBJ2-2, with D possibly being TRBD1 or TRBD2 (6 bases each). The CDR3 spans 17 residues. V was trimmed by 8 bases and J by 3 bases, leaving 22 bases between them. CDR1 and CDR2 (germline): MNHNS, SASEGT. CDR3 in amino acids: CASLPEGRTEYTGELFF. CDR3 nucleotides: TGTGCCAGCCTCCCCGAAGGGAGGACAGAATACACCGGGGAGCTGTTTTTT.

A few counts support this clonotype. The CDR3 protein is CASSTGQPGSVNTEAFF. The CDR3 coding sequence is TGTGCCAGCAGCACGGGACAGCCAGGGTCGGTGAACACTGAAGCTTTCTTT. The chain links TRBV12-3 or TRBV12-4 to TRBJ1-1, with 7 nucleotides matching TRBD1. This CDR3 region has 17 residues. Germline trimming cut 6 bases from V and 0 bases from J; bases unmatched to any gene: 13.

This clonotype came up many times. DNA of the CDR3: TGTGCCAGCAGTGGACCTAGCGGGCGGACCTACGAGCAGTACTTC. Its protein product is CASSGPSGRTYEQYF. This chain uses TRBV2 with TRBJ2-7, with 8 bases matching TRBD2. CDR1 is SNHLY and CDR2 is FYNNEI in the germline V gene. This CDR3 is built from 15 residues. Trimming cost V 4 bases and J 2 bases; bases outside gene matches: 7.

This clonotype was counted ten times or more. CDR3 in amino acids: CASSEIAGEFEQFF. CDR3 DNA sequence: TGTGCCAGCAGTGAAATAGCGGGAGAGTTTGAGCAGTTCTTC. The chain joins TRBV2 to TRBJ2-1, with 9 bases matching TRBD2. CDR3 size: 14 residues. The J segment lost 9 bases and the V segment lost 2 bases, leaving 5 bases of the junction unmatched. CDR1 is SNHLY, CDR2 FYNNEI, per germline.

This clonotype was observed a few times. The chain recombines TRBV11-2 with TRBJ2-5, with no clear D. The CDR3 loop spans 15 amino acids. V lost 2 bases to trimming and J lost 1 base, with 11 bases between them. Germline V gene data show CDR1 as SGHAT and CDR2 as FQNNGV. The CDR3 sequence: CASSLNTDRQETQYF. The DNA for the CDR3 is TGTGCCAGCAGCTTAAACACGGACCGCCAAGAGACCCAGTACTTC.

This clonotype was counted at least ten times. The chain is built from TRBV28 and TRBJ2-1, with 10 bases that match TRBD2. CDR3 length equals 15 residues. The germline V gene encodes CDR1 MDHEN and CDR2 SYDVKM. V trimming: 3 bases; J trimming: 5 bases; junction bases outside the gene matches: 4. CDR3: CASSFGLAENNEQFF. CDR3 sequence (DNA): TGTGCCAGCAGTTTCGGACTAGCGGAGAACAATGAGCAGTTCTTC.

The sample holds a few counts of this clonotype. This rearrangement joins TRBV30 to TRBJ1-4; D not resolved. The CDR3 covers 14 residues. Germline V gene data show CDR1 as GTSNPN and CDR2 as SVGIG (reference sequence). The ends were cut back, 0 bases at V and 8 bases at J, with 13 bases in the middle. The CDR3 spells CAWSVPGFGEKLFF. The CDR3 bases are TGTGCCTGGAGTGTACCCGGATTTGGAGAAAAACTGTTTTTT.

The sample holds many counts of this clonotype. The chain uses TRBV7-9 and TRBJ1-1, with D possibly being TRBD1 (6 bases). CDR1 and CDR2 (germline): SEHNR, FQNEAQ (reference sequence). Trimming stripped 5 bases from V and 4 bases from J, with 17 bases between. This CDR3 is built from 15 residues. For the CDR3, the DNA is TGTGCCAGCAGCAAACTGACAGGATCGGTCACTGAAGCTTTCTTT. Translating it yields CASSKLTGSVTEAFF.

The chain employs TRBV5-6 and TRBJ2-7; 14 positions agree with TRBD2. The CDR3 contains 20 residues. Germline V gene lookup returns CDR1 SGHDT and CDR2 YYEEEE. Trimming at V came to 4 bases and at J to 3 bases, leaving 18 bases not matched to a gene. The chain's CDR3 is CASSTSPGLAGVFSNYEQYF. The CDR3 coding sequence is TGTGCCAGCAGCACCTCCCCGGGACTAGCGGGAGTCTTTTCTAACTACGAGCAGTACTTC.